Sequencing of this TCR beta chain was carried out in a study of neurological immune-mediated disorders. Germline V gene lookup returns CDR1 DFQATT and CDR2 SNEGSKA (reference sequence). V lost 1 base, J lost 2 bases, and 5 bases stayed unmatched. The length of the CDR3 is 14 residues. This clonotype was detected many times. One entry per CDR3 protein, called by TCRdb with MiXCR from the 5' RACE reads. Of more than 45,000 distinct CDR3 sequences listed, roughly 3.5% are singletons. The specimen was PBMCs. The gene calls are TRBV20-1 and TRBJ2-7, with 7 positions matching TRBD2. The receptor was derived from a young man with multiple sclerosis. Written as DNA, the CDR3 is TGCAGTGCTAGAGCCACGACTAGCCCCTACGAGCAGTACTTC. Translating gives CSARATTSPYEQYF.